This paragraph reports one TCR beta chain. Its antigen is currently unknown. This sample is part of a study of CD8 T cells in Susac syndrome. It was with random hexamers that about 0.45 to 1 ug RNA was reverse transcribed. The CDR3 of TCR beta was amplified by immunoSEQ multiplex PCR across 54 Vbeta and 13 Jbeta. Using its own MiXCR run on the immunoSEQ multiplex PCR reads, TCRdb lists one record per CDR3 protein. The sample shows about 300,000 distinct CDR3 sequences, 89% of them seen only once. V lost 0 bases to trimming and J lost 4 bases, with 13 bases between them. Germline V lookup: CDR1 SGHTA, CDR2 FQGNSA. There are 15 residues in the CDR3. General study results and limits: The study's TCR sequencing and HLA analysis drew on a certain number of individuals. That number was acknowledged as relatively small.

The study used treatment-naive patients who had stable or active relapsing-remitting disease as multiple sclerosis controls. Bulk CD8+ and CD4+ cells came from magnetic negative isolation; CD8+ TEMRA by FACS. The receptor was isolated from a human donor with multiple sclerosis. Sequencing was performed on CD8+ T cells from PBMCs. The gene calls are TRBV7-2 and TRBJ2-7, with a weak D call TRBD1 (6 bases). The CDR3 DNA reads TGTGCCAGCAGCTTAGCCGGACAGCTTGGGTACGAGCAGTACTTC. It encodes CASSLAGQLGYEQYF.